This TCR beta chain appears in the sequencing data of a study of metastatic and nonmetastatic thyroid tumors. In the study overall: Patients with malignant and benign thyroid disease provided blood and tumor or nodule tissue, whose repertoires were compared.

Germline V gene data show CDR1 as SGHNT and CDR2 as YENEEA. The CDR3 is made up of 14 amino acids. Trimming removed 1 base from V and 5 bases from J, with 8 bases in between. Using MiXCR, TCRdb re-called clones from the PCR reads. The table has about 14,000 clones, approximately 32% seen once. Thyroid surgery took place with no prior treatment in any patient. The source material was tumor tissue. This receptor was identified in a female donor with papillary thyroid cancer or a benign thyroid nodule (not recorded which). Some clones in this sample may be carry-over from other donors' samples. V and J are TRBV11-3 and TRBJ2-2; tentative D call: TRBD2 (6 bases). The chain's CDR3 is CASSLAGVTGELFF. CDR3 sequence (DNA): TGTGCCAGCAGCTTAGCGGGGGTTACCGGGGAGCTGTTTTTT. Using reference TRBV11-3 and TRBJ2-2 for the parts outside the CDR3, the full variable domain is EAGVVQSPRYKIIEKKQPVAFWCNPISGHNTLYWYLQNLGQGPELLIRYENEEAVDDSQLPKDRFSAERLKGVDSTLKIQPAELGDSAVYLCASSLAGVTGELFFGEGSRLTVL.